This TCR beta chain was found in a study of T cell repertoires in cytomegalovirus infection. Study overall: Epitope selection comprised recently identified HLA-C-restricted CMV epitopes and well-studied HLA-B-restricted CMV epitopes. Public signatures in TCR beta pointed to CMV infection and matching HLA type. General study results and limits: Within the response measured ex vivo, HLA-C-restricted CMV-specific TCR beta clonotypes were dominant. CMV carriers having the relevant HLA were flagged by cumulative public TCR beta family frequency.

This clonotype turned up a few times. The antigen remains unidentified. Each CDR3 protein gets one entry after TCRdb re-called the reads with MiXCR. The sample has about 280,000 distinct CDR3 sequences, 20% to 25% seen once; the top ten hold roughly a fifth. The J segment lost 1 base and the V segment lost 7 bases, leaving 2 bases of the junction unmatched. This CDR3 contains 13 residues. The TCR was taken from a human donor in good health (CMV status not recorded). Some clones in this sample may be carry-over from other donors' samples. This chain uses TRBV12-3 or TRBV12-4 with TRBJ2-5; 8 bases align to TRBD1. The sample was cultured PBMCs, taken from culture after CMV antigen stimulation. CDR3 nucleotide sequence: TGTGCCAGCACTGGGACAGGCCAAGAGACCCAGTACTTC. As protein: CASTGTGQETQYF.